Presented here are 31 T cell receptor beta chains from one specimen sequenced in a study of glioma-infiltrating T cells. The iRepertoire nested amplicon-rescue multiplex PCR amplified TCR alpha and beta CDR3s from RNA. TCRdb redid the calling of the multiplex PCR reads with MiXCR, one entry per CDR3 protein. In the table there are about 180,000 distinct CDR3 sequences, more than 35% of which are singletons. Material: glioma tissue, nonneoplastic brain tissue, or PBMCs (not recorded which). Receptor source: a human donor with low-grade glioma or glioblastoma, undergoing nonglioma brain surgery, or in good health (not recorded which).

CDR3 region: CANRLTSQANEQFF. CDR3 nucleotides: TGTGCCAACCGATTGACTAGTCAGGCAAATGAGCAGTTCTTC. This chain connects TRBV2 to TRBJ2-1; possible D gene TRBD2, 6 bases. There are 14 residues in the CDR3. V lost 10 bases to trimming and J lost 7 bases, with 20 bases between them. Germline lookup yields CDR1 SNHLY and CDR2 FYNNEI.

For this clonotype: An end of the junction differs from the germline gene, which may be a read error. The rearrangement uses TRBV28 and TRBJ2-7; D might be TRBD2 (5 bases). Looked up from germline, CDR1 is MDHEN and CDR2 is SYDVKM. The CDR3 covers 13 residues. The CDR3 sequence: CSSTNPHQRMQYF. The CDR3 bases are TGTTCCAGCACCAACCCCCACCAGCGGATGCAATACTTC.

In this sample, this clonotype turned up many times. The chain couples TRBV4-2 to TRBJ2-1; no clear D gene. The germline V gene encodes CDR1 LGHNA and CDR2 YNFKEQ. The CDR3 runs 14 residues. V lost 0 bases and J lost 7, with 10 bases in between. In DNA, the CDR3 is TGTGCCAGCAGCCAAGAAATTGAAGGAAATGAGCAGTTCTTC. Protein product: CASSQEIEGNEQFF.

A note on this clonotype: The germline gene is not matched at one end of the junction; a read error may be the cause. This chain connects TRBV7-2 to TRBJ1-3; the D is unclear. Germline CDR1 SGHTA, CDR2 FQGNSA. The CDR3 runs to 13 residues. DNA of the CDR3: TGTGCCTGCAGCCCGGACGAGGCAAACACCATATATTTT. Protein product: CACSPDEANTIYF.

This clonotype appeared a few times. The chain joins TRBV24-1 to TRBJ2-1; TRBD2 might be the D (6 bases). CDR3 length: 17 residues. Germline-derived CDR1 and CDR2 are KGHDR and SFDVKD. Trimming left V 7 bases short and J 5 bases short, with 23 bases between. CDR3 protein: CATSHPNRDSDNNEQFF. The CDR3 DNA is TGTGCCACCAGCCACCCCAACCGGGACTCAGATAACAATGAGCAGTTCTTC.

This clonotype has ten or more counts. The V call is TRBV20-1, the J call TRBJ2-5, with D uncertain. V shed 2 bases and J shed 2 bases, with 6 bases lying between them. The CDR3 runs to 12 residues. CDR1 is DFQATT, CDR2 SNEGSKA, per germline (reference sequence). CDR3: CSARSNQETQYF. As DNA, the CDR3 is TGCAGTGCTAGATCGAATCAAGAGACCCAGTACTTC.

At least ten counts were recorded for this clonotype. This sequence joins TRBV7-2 and TRBJ1-5, with 9 positions matching TRBD1. This CDR3 has 14 amino acids. After removal of 1 base from V and 7 bases from J, the junction contained 2 bases not matched to a gene. Germline assignment: CDR1 SGHTA and CDR2 FQGNSA. CDR3 nucleotide sequence: TGTGCCAGCAGCTTAGACAGGGGGCAGCAGCCCCAGCATTTT. Protein product: CASSLDRGQQPQHF.

This clonotype came up many times. This chain links TRBV20-1 with TRBJ2-1, with D possibly TRBD1 on 6 matching bases. CDR1 is DFQATT and CDR2 is SNEGSKA in the germline V gene (reference sequence). The ends were cut back, 6 bases at V and 0 bases at J, with 15 bases in the middle. This CDR3 contains 15 residues. CDR3 DNA sequence: TGCAGTGCAGGGACATTGCAGAGCTCCTACAATGAGCAGTTCTTC. It yields the protein CSAGTLQSSYNEQFF.

Of note for this clonotype: One end of the junction fails to match germline, which may point to a read error. The chain uses TRBV20-1 and TRBJ2-5, with D uncertain. Germline lookup yields CDR1 DFQATT and CDR2 SNEGSKA (reference sequence). The CDR3 is 15 residues long. The DNA of the CDR3 is TGCAGTGCTAGAGTCTACCCACTATCGCCGGATACCCGGTACTTC. It translates to CSARVYPLSPDTRYF.

This clonotype was counted only a few times. This chain connects TRBV7-2 to TRBJ2-5, with D maybe TRBD1 (5 bases). From germline, CDR1 is SGHTA and CDR2 FQGNSA. The CDR3 extends over 14 amino acids. Trimming removed 0 bases at V and 5 bases at J, with 10 bases between. The chain's CDR3 is CASSLAGPWETQYF. CDR3 DNA sequence: TGTGCCAGCAGCTTAGCGGGGCCCTGGGAGACCCAGTACTTC.

This clonotype was detected ten times or more. The chain employs TRBV6-1 and TRBJ2-7; perhaps TRBD2 as D (6 bases). The CDR3 length is 14 residues. Per germline, CDR1 MNHNS and CDR2 SASEGT. V was shortened by 7 bases and J by 0 bases, with 13 bases between the two germline ends. The CDR3 reads CASTSSEISYEQYF. The CDR3 bases are TGTGCCAGCACCTCTAGCGAGATCTCCTACGAGCAGTACTTC.

The sample holds a few counts of this clonotype. The CDR3 region is CASSVGSGGLAGITDTQYF. The CDR3 bases are TGTGCCAGCAGCGTAGGCTCCGGAGGACTAGCGGGTATCACAGATACGCAGTATTTT. The chain carries TRBV9 and TRBJ2-3; 11 positions agree with TRBD2. The trim removed 0 bases at V and 2 bases at J, leaving 11 bases unmatched. CDR1 is SGDLS and CDR2 is YYNGEE in the germline V gene. This CDR3 has 19 amino acids.

This clonotype came up many times. The V and J genes are TRBV20-1 and TRBJ2-2, with 7 bases fitting TRBD2. The germline V gene encodes CDR1 DFQATT and CDR2 SNEGSKA (reference sequence). The CDR3 consists of 14 residues. V lost 6 bases, J lost 5 bases, and 9 bases stayed unmatched. CDR3 loop: CSASLTGGTGELFF. The CDR3 DNA reads as TGCAGTGCCTCATTGACGGGAGGAACCGGGGAGCTGTTTTTT.

J is TRBJ2-3 and V is TRBV19, with TRBD2 matching over 7 bases. CDR3 length: 13 residues. After removal of 7 bases from V and 1 base from J, the junction contained 2 bases not matched to a gene. CDR1 and CDR2 from the germline V gene are LNHDA and SQIVND (reference sequence). The CDR3 DNA is TGTGCCAGTAAACGGGAGGGCACAGATACGCAGTATTTT. Translating it yields CASKREGTDTQYF.

V is TRBV18 and J is TRBJ1-6; possibly TRBD1 for D (6 bases). CDR1 KGHSH and CDR2 LQKENI come from the germline V gene. CDR3 length: 19 amino acids. Trimming stripped 3 bases from V and 7 bases from J, with 25 bases between. The DNA for the CDR3 is TGTGCCAGCTCACCCTCGGAGTCGTTCATACAGGGAGGGAATTCACCCCTCCACTTT. This codes for CASSPSESFIQGGNSPLHF.

Worth noting for this clonotype: This may be a read error: a much more frequent sequence differs by one nucleotide. The chain couples TRBV7-9 to TRBJ2-2; TRBD2 might be the D (5 bases). The CDR3 is made up of 14 amino acids. From germline, CDR1 is SEHNR and CDR2 FQNEAQ (reference sequence). For the CDR3, the DNA is TGTACCAGCAGCTTAATTAGCGCGGCAGGCGAGCTGTTTTTT. It encodes CTSSLISAAGELFF.

The rearrangement joins TRBV27 to TRBJ2-7; TRBD1 aligns across 11 bases. After removal of 3 bases from V and 3 bases from J, the junction contained 4 bases not matched to a gene. This CDR3 has 15 amino acids. Germline loops: CDR1 MNHEY, CDR2 SMNVEV (reference sequence). CDR3 sequence reads: CASSFGTGGHYEQYF. In DNA, the CDR3 is TGTGCCAGCAGTTTTGGGACAGGGGGGCACTACGAGCAGTACTTC.

As concerns this clonotype: This may be a read error, as it is one base from a much larger clone. The chain employs TRBV27 and TRBJ2-3; the match to TRBD2 covers 11 bases. Losses at the gene ends were 6 bases for V and 1 base for J; bases not matched to a gene: 6. This CDR3 is 16 amino acids long. Germline V CDR1 and CDR2: MNHEY, SMNVEV (reference sequence). CDR3 coding DNA: TGTGCCAGCAGAACTAGCGGGAGATTGGGCACAGATACGCAGTATTTT. Translated: CASRTSGRLGTDTQYF.

This clonotype was detected many times. The rearrangement uses TRBV7-9 and TRBJ2-1; 8 bases line up with TRBD2. V lost 5 bases and J lost 2; bases outside the gene matches: 11. Germline lookup yields CDR1 SEHNR and CDR2 FQNEAQ (reference sequence). This CDR3 comprises 17 residues. For the CDR3, the DNA is TGTGCCAGCAGCACTTACACTGCGGGACTAGCCTACAATGAGCAGTTCTTC. Amino acid sequence: CASSTYTAGLAYNEQFF.

V gene TRBV14 combines with J gene TRBJ2-1; 10 nucleotides line up with TRBD2. Trimming removed 0 bases from V and 7 bases from J; junction bases left unmatched: 12. The CDR3 runs 18 residues. Germline CDR1 reads SGHDN; CDR2 reads FVKESK. CDR3 residues: CASSQEGGLARRGNEQFF. The CDR3, as DNA: TGTGCCAGCAGCCAAGAAGGGGGACTAGCGAGGAGGGGGAATGAGCAGTTCTTC.

Details on this clonotype: One base away lies a much larger clone, so this may be a sequencing read error. The rearrangement uses TRBV20-1 and TRBJ1-2; 9 nucleotides line up with TRBD1. The germline V gene has CDR1 DFQATT and CDR2 SNEGSKA (reference sequence). The CDR3 totals 16 residues. V lost 5 bases to trimming and J lost 7 bases; unmatched junction nucleotides: 17. The CDR3 nucleotides read TGCAGTGCTCAGCCTGAGACAGGGGGAATATCGGCTGGCTACACCTTC. This codes for CSAQPETGGISAGYTF.

This clonotype was detected ten times or more. The chain combines TRBV28 with TRBJ2-2; D perhaps matches TRBD2 (6 bases). Trimming stripped 9 bases from V and 3 bases from J, with 23 bases between. The CDR3 is 17 amino acids. CDR1 is MDHEN, CDR2 SYDVKM, per germline. The chain's CDR3 is CARPCTSGRRDTGELFF. CDR3 DNA: TGTGCCAGACCCTGTACGAGTGGGCGGAGGGACACCGGGGAGCTGTTTTTT.

This clonotype was found many times. CDR3 sequence: CSAHRGRLGEQYF. The CDR3 DNA reads as TGCAGTGCCCACAGGGGACGCCTTGGCGAGCAGTACTTC. The chain carries TRBV20-1 and TRBJ2-7; TRBD1 matches at 7 bases. V shed 6 bases and J 6 bases; nucleotides not matched to a gene: 11. The germline CDR1 and CDR2 sequences are DFQATT and SNEGSKA (reference sequence). CDR3 size: 13 residues.

The chain is built from TRBV24-1 and TRBJ2-3, with 7 bases that match TRBD2. This CDR3 has 14 residues. Germline CDR1 KGHDR, CDR2 SFDVKD. J was trimmed by 2 bases and V by 9 bases; bases with no gene match: 7. CDR3 loop: CATGKGDYTDTQYF. The CDR3 DNA reads TGTGCCACCGGGAAAGGGGACTACACAGATACGCAGTATTTT.

This clonotype has a count of ten or more. This chain uses TRBV7-2 with TRBJ1-5, with D unresolved. Deletions cut 1 base from V and 0 bases from J, with 7 bases between. Germline V gene sequence: CDR1 SGHTA, CDR2 FQGNSA. The CDR3 contains 15 residues. This CDR3 reads CASSLDPDSNQPQHF. CDR3 DNA: TGTGCCAGCAGCTTAGATCCGGATAGCAATCAGCCCCAGCATTTT.

This clonotype was counted ten times or more. The rearrangement uses TRBV28 and TRBJ2-5; TRBD2 might be the D (5 bases). V lost 4 bases, J lost 5 bases, and 17 bases lay in between. Germline V gives CDR1 MDHEN, CDR2 SYDVKM. The length of the CDR3 is 15 residues. The DNA for the CDR3 is TGTGCCAGCAGTTATCAAGGAGAGGGCTCGGAGACCCAGTACTTC. It codes for CASSYQGEGSETQYF.

CDR3 sequence: CASSQVPSGGYYEQYF. The CDR3 nucleotides are TGTGCCAGCAGCCAGGTACCAAGCGGGGGTTACTACGAGCAGTACTTC. V gene TRBV4-2 combines with J gene TRBJ2-7; 8 nucleotides match TRBD2. The V segment lost 3 bases and the J segment 3 bases; nucleotides outside the gene matches: 10. The CDR3 loop spans 16 amino acids. Germline V gene data show CDR1 as LGHNA and CDR2 as YNFKEQ.

On this clonotype: A much larger clone is a single base away; this may be a read error. The CDR3, as DNA: TGTGCCAGCAGCCGCGACATCAGCAATGAGCCCCAGCATTTT. Translated: CASSRDISNEPQHF. The rearrangement joins TRBV3-1 to TRBJ1-5; D is ambiguous. The CDR3 runs to 14 residues. Germline CDR1 reads LGHDT; CDR2 reads YNNKEL (reference sequence).

The table lists this clonotype with a few counts. J is TRBJ1-5 and V is TRBV2; 7 bases line up with TRBD1. Germline CDR1 is SNHLY and CDR2 is FYNNEI. This CDR3 contains 14 residues. With 2 bases clipped from V and 7 bases from J, the junction kept 5 bases outside the gene matches. Written as DNA, the CDR3 is TGTGCCAGCAGTGAAATCCAGGGGGGCCAGCCCCAGCATTTT. Its translation: CASSEIQGGQPQHF.

With regard to this clonotype: It may be a read error: a sequence one base away is much more abundant. The J gene is TRBJ2-1, the V gene TRBV28, with TRBD2 matching over 13 bases. CDR1 and CDR2 from the germline V gene are MDHEN and SYDVKM. V was pared by 5 bases and J by 9 bases, with 7 bases of the junction left unmatched. There are 15 residues in the CDR3. Written as DNA, the CDR3 is TGTGCCAGCAGTGGACTAGCGGGAGAATTGGGTGAGCAGTTCTTC. Its translation: CASSGLAGELGEQFF.

On this clonotype: This could be a read error, since a much larger clone is one nucleotide away. The V gene is TRBV7-9, the J gene TRBJ1-1, with 8 bases aligning to TRBD1. V lost 3 bases, J lost 5 bases, and 5 bases stayed unmatched. CDR3 length: 14 residues. Looked up from germline, CDR1 is SEHNR and CDR2 is FQNEAQ (reference sequence). CDR3 sequence reads: CASSLTQGATEAFF. The DNA of the CDR3 is TGTGCCAGCAGCTTGACGCAGGGGGCGACTGAAGCTTTCTTT.